A single sample is the source of the 18 T cell receptor beta chains below, sequenced in a study of T cell responses to AZD1222 COVID-19 vaccine. Some clones are missing from TCRdb's copy, which holds only in-frame ones; the method was immunoSEQ multiplex PCR. The profile shows over 100,000 clones, around 90% of them singletons. The starting material was peripheral blood, obtained on day 0 of AZD1222 vaccination. These receptor sequences come from an adult in good health.

The CDR3 sequence is CASSLGIGEGEGVYTF. The CDR3 DNA reads TGTGCCAGCAGCTTGGGAATCGGGGAGGGGGAAGGAGTCTACACCTTC. V is TRBV5-6 and J is TRBJ1-2; D perhaps matches TRBD1 (6 bases). CDR3 length: 16 amino acids. The V gene lost 0 bases and the J gene lost 10 bases, with 22 bases spanning the gap. Germline loops: CDR1 SGHDT, CDR2 YYEEEE.

The chain uses TRBV11-1 and TRBJ1-1; unclear D gene. Between the trimmed V and J ends, which lost 5 bases and 2 bases, there was a span of 9 bases. The CDR3 extends over 13 amino acids. Germline V gene sequence: CDR1 SGHAT, CDR2 FQDESV (reference sequence). The DNA of the CDR3 is TGTGCCAGCAGCCAAGGACGAAACACTGAAGCTTTCTTT. Translating it yields CASSQGRNTEAFF.

V is TRBV9 and J is TRBJ1-1; D unclear. The germline CDR1 and CDR2 sequences are SGDLS and YYNGEE. Trimming pared 1 base from V and 1 base from J, leaving 5 bases between. CDR3 length: 13 amino acids. CDR3 in DNA: TGTGCCAGCAGCGTACGTCGGAACACTGAAGCTTTCTTT. Protein sequence: CASSVRRNTEAFF.

The chain carries TRBV7-9 and TRBJ1-2; D is unresolved. This CDR3 has 16 amino acids. The V end lost 1 base, the J end lost 2 bases, and 14 bases lay between the germline ends. Germline V CDR1 and CDR2: SEHNR, FQNEAQ (reference sequence). The CDR3 DNA reads TGTGCCAGCAGCTTAGGAGGCTCAGGAACCAACTATGGCTACACCTTC. Its protein product is CASSLGGSGTNYGYTF.

The gene calls are TRBV2 and TRBJ2-7, with TRBD2 identical over 8 bases. The germline V gene encodes CDR1 SNHLY and CDR2 FYNNEI. Losses at the gene ends were 4 bases for V and 2 bases for J; bases not matched to a gene: 4. This CDR3 is 14 amino acids long. CDR3 region: CASSVSAGAYEQYF. CDR3 bases: TGTGCCAGCAGTGTCTCAGCGGGAGCCTACGAGCAGTACTTC.

The gene calls are TRBV11-3 and TRBJ2-1; 11 bases are a match to TRBD2. Germline V lookup: CDR1 SGHNT, CDR2 YENEEA. This CDR3 spans 16 amino acids. The J segment lost 9 bases and the V segment lost 1 base, leaving 8 bases of the junction unmatched. The chain's CDR3 is CASSLVLAGGQAEQFF. The CDR3 DNA follows: TGTGCCAGCAGCTTAGTGTTAGCGGGAGGGCAGGCTGAGCAGTTCTTC.

The V and J genes are TRBV2 and TRBJ1-1; D gene uncertain. V lost 6 bases and J lost 6, with 11 bases in between. Per germline, CDR1 SNHLY and CDR2 FYNNEI. The CDR3 spans 12 residues. CDR3 residues: CASSLFPPEAFF. The CDR3 bases are TGTGCCAGCAGCCTTTTTCCCCCTGAAGCTTTCTTT.

This rearrangement joins TRBV11-2 to TRBJ1-1, with no clear D. CDR1 SGHAT and CDR2 FQNNGV come from the germline V gene. Trimming removed 1 base from V and 1 base from J, with 10 bases in between. The CDR3 runs 15 residues. The CDR3 DNA reads TGTGCCAGCAGCTTAGCCCGACCGTCGAACACTGAAGCTTTCTTT. Encoded protein: CASSLARPSNTEAFF.

This rearrangement joins TRBV5-1 to TRBJ2-3; TRBD2 matches 8 bases. Germline CDR1 and CDR2: SGHRS and YFSETQ. The CDR3 has 16 residues. V lost 0 bases to trimming and J lost 0 bases; unmatched junction nucleotides: 3. The CDR3 nucleotides are TGCGCCAGCAGCTTGGGGGCTAGCGGGAGCACAGATACGCAGTATTTT. This sequence encodes CASSLGASGSTDTQYF.

This clone has only one observation. The J gene is TRBJ1-5, the V gene TRBV15; D is unclear. V lost 3 bases to trimming and J lost 3 bases, with 3 bases between them. There are 12 residues in the CDR3. CDR1 is LNHNV and CDR2 is YYDKDF in the germline V gene (reference sequence). This chain's CDR3 is CATSRANQPQHF. The CDR3 region has the DNA TGTGCCACCAGCAGGGCCAATCAGCCCCAGCATTTT.

J is TRBJ2-2 and V is TRBV4-2; D gene unclear. CDR1 is LGHNA and CDR2 is YNFKEQ in the germline V gene. The CDR3 is 14 amino acids. Trimming took 1 base from V and 6 from J, leaving 9 bases between them. The CDR3 nucleotides read TGTGCCAGCAGCCAAGTATCAGAGCCCGGGGAGCTGTTTTTT. It specifies CASSQVSEPGELFF.

This sequence joins TRBV30 and TRBJ1-2; D is undetermined. Germline V lookup: CDR1 GTSNPN, CDR2 SVGIG (reference sequence). V gave up 2 bases and J gave up 0 bases, with 7 bases separating them. This CDR3 comprises 13 residues. CDR3 sequence: CAWSSPANYGYTF. In nucleotides, the CDR3 is TGTGCCTGGAGTTCCCCAGCTAACTATGGCTACACCTTC.

The chain has TRBV6-5 and TRBJ1-4, with D perhaps TRBD1 (5 bases). Germline lookup yields CDR1 MNHEY and CDR2 SVGAGI. CDR3 length: 15 amino acids. Trimming took off 2 bases at V and 4 bases at J, with 11 bases between the two ends. Here the CDR3 DNA reads TGTGCCAGCAGTTACGATGGGGGGAATAATGAAAAACTGTTTTTT. This sequence encodes CASSYDGGNNEKLFF.

This chain links TRBV10-2 with TRBJ1-5, with D tentatively TRBD1 (6 bases). Per germline, CDR1 WSHSY and CDR2 SAAADI. V dropped 4 bases and J dropped 0 bases, with 7 bases sitting between them. The CDR3 consists of 14 residues. The CDR3 here is CASSGTVSNQPQHF. The CDR3 DNA sequence: TGCGCCAGCAGTGGGACAGTTAGCAATCAGCCCCAGCATTTT.

The rearrangement joins TRBV19 to TRBJ1-2; D perhaps matches TRBD1 (6 bases). V was clipped by 8 bases and J by 4 bases, with 14 bases between them. Looked up from germline, CDR1 is LNHDA and CDR2 is SQIVND (reference sequence). The CDR3 totals 13 residues. The CDR3 protein is CASGQFPSYGYTF. The CDR3 region has the DNA TGTGCCAGTGGACAGTTCCCCTCCTATGGCTACACCTTC.

The chain joins TRBV30 to TRBJ1-4; D call uncertain. The germline CDR1 and CDR2 sequences are GTSNPN and SVGIG (reference sequence). Trimming pared 2 bases from V and 8 bases from J, leaving 12 bases between. This CDR3 region has 13 residues. CDR3 nucleotides: TGTGCCTGGAGTACGGGAAGAGAAGAAAAACTGTTTTTT. The encoded protein is CAWSTGREEKLFF.

Only one count was recorded for this clone. This sequence joins TRBV12-5 and TRBJ2-5; 8 bases fit TRBD2. The CDR3 spans 15 residues. The ends lost 3 bases at V and 2 bases at J; junction bases unmatched: 5. Germline values: CDR1 LGHNT, CDR2 FRNRAP. The CDR3 DNA sequence: TGTGCTAGTGGTTTCCGCCGGGGGGGGCAAGAGACCCAGTACTTC. Translated: CASGFRRGGQETQYF.

The V gene is TRBV10-2, the J gene TRBJ1-5; weak D call: TRBD1 (6 bases). CDR1 is WSHSY and CDR2 is SAAADI in the germline V gene. The V end lost 4 bases, the J end lost 7 bases, and 11 bases lay between the germline ends. There are 13 residues in the CDR3. CDR3 in DNA: TGCGCCAGCAGTGCCTTAGGGGGGCAGCCCCAGCATTTT. Encoded protein: CASSALGGQPQHF.